These 22 T cell receptor beta chains were all obtained from the same sample, sequenced in a study of T cells in women clearing cervical HPV infection (dated 2018 in TCRdb). The protocol used for the library was the immunoSEQ multiplex PCR assay. Entries here come from immuneACCESS through TCRdb and include only in-frame sequences with V and J called. Some clones fail to appear in such tables; in the studies checked, an unresolved V gene covers under half of the shortfall, and the cause of the remainder is unknown. This sample's table carries about 20,000 clones. Jointly, the top ten make up 2.5% to 3.5% of the sample. Specimen: blood buffy coat. The receptors were sampled from a woman between 18 and 70 years old with a cervical HPV16 infection that either progressed to CIN3+ or cleared (not recorded which).

Remarks on this clone: The read terminates 3 residues before the CDR3 end, so the remaining end is supplied by the germline J gene. The chain recombines TRBV7-8 with TRBJ1-6, with 8 bases aligning to TRBD1. Germline V gene sequence: CDR1 SGHVS, CDR2 FQNEAQ. This CDR3 has 16 residues. The junction had 8 bases not matched to a gene; V was cut back by 5 bases and J by 5 bases. The CDR3 region is CASSPRTGRNNSPLHF. The DNA read from the CDR3 is TGTGCCAGCAGCCCGCGGACAGGGAGAAATAATTCACCC.

A word on this clone: The read finishes 3 residues shy of the CDR3 end, and the germline J gene is used to complete it. V usage is TRBV7-9 and J usage is TRBJ1-2; D not resolved. The CDR3 covers 12 residues. CDR1 and CDR2 (germline): SEHNR, FQNEAQ (reference sequence). Deletions cut 2 bases from V and 4 bases from J, with 5 bases between. The DNA read from the CDR3 is TGTGCCAGCAGCTTATCCAGCTATGGC. Translated, it gives CASSLSSYG. The CDR3 as a whole reads CASSLSSYGYTF.

As for this clone: Sequencing ends 3 residues short of the CDR3 end; the germline J gene provides the rest. This chain links TRBV19 with TRBJ1-6; TRBD1 might be the D (5 bases). CDR3 length: 15 amino acids. The germline V gene encodes CDR1 LNHDA and CDR2 SQIVND (reference sequence). Trimming removed 3 bases at V and 7 bases at J, with 13 bases between. CDR3 bases read: TGTGCCAGTAGTATGGCCAGGGTGGGGAATTCACCC. Its protein product is CASSMARVGNSP. The entire CDR3 reads CASSMARVGNSPLHF.

On this clone: The read terminates 3 residues before the CDR3 end, so the remaining end is supplied by the germline J gene. The chain joins TRBV5-1 to TRBJ2-7; D not certain. V was clipped by 4 bases and J by 0 bases, with 8 bases between them. Germline V gene lookup returns CDR1 SGHRS and CDR2 YFSETQ. There are 13 residues in the CDR3. The sequenced part of the CDR3 DNA is TGCGCCAGCAGCCTCCAGAGCTCCTACGAG. Amino acids: CASSLQSSYE. The whole CDR3 region reads CASSLQSSYEQYF.

Turning to this clone: The CDR3 is cut off 3 residues early in the read; its end comes from the germline J gene. The chain has TRBV11-1 and TRBJ2-1; D remains ambiguous. There are 14 residues in the CDR3. V was clipped by 0 bases and J by 4 bases, with 7 bases between them. The germline V gene has CDR1 SGHAT and CDR2 FQDESV (reference sequence). CDR3 DNA (partial): TGTGCCAGCAGCTTAGCACCCGGTTACAATGAG. Translated, it gives CASSLAPGYNE. The complete CDR3 sequence is CASSLAPGYNEQFF.

Of note for this clone: The read ends 3 residues early relative to the CDR3; the germline J gene fills the gap. The J gene is TRBJ2-3, the V gene TRBV19, with TRBD2 matching 12 bases. V dropped 3 bases and J dropped 0; count of bases not matched to a gene: 4. Germline CDR1 reads LNHDA; CDR2 reads SQIVND (reference sequence). The CDR3 has 17 residues. This CDR3 is CASSMRGTSGSTDTQYF. The sequenced CDR3 bases are TGTGCCAGTAGTATGAGGGGGACTAGCGGGAGCACAGATACG. Variable domain in full (rest from reference TRBV19 and TRBJ2-3): DGGITQSPKYLFRKEGQNVTLSCEQNLNHDAMYWYRQDPGQGLRLIYYSQIVNDFQKGDIAEGYSVSREKKESFPLTVTSAQKNPTAFYLCASSMRGTSGSTDTQYFGPGTRLTVL.

With regard to this clone: The sequenced fragment ends 3 residues before the CDR3 boundary, so the rest is inferred from the germline J gene. V and J are TRBV20-1 and TRBJ2-3; 10 bases fit TRBD2. Unmatched junction bases numbered 6, after V lost 3 bases and J lost 6 bases. The CDR3 has 14 amino acids. The germline gives CDR1 DFQATT, CDR2 SNEGSKA (reference sequence). The sequenced part of the CDR3 DNA is TGCAGTGCTAGGAAAGCGGGGGGGCCGGATACG. Protein sequence: CSARKAGGPDT. The entire CDR3 protein reads CSARKAGGPDTQYF.

On this clone itself: With the read ending 3 residues before the CDR3 end, the germline J gene is used to fill in that end. V usage is TRBV5-1 and J usage is TRBJ2-5, with 14 positions matching TRBD2. This CDR3 has 16 residues. The J segment lost 2 bases and the V segment lost 0 bases, leaving 0 bases of the junction unmatched. Germline loops: CDR1 SGHRS, CDR2 YFSETQ. The CDR3 here is CASSLGTSGGQETQYF. The sequenced CDR3 bases are TGCGCCAGCAGCTTGGGGACTAGCGGGGGGCAAGAGACC.

In the case of this clone: Compared with germline, one end of the junction differs, possibly owing to a read error. Coverage ceases 3 residues before the CDR3 finishes, and the germline J gene fills in the end. The chain recombines TRBV11-2 with TRBJ2-2; 9 positions agree with TRBD1. Germline CDR1 is SGHAT and CDR2 is FQNNGV. The CDR3 has 15 residues. The CDR3 protein is CASSLQGADTVELFF. The part of the CDR3 DNA that was read is TGTGCCAGCAGCCTACAGGGGGCCGACACCGTGGAG.

Of note for this clone: The read gets to within 3 residues of the CDR3 end, and the germline J gene fills in the rest. The V call is TRBV18, the J call TRBJ1-1; 10 nucleotides align to TRBD1. The CDR3 is 14 amino acids. Losses at the gene ends were 1 base for V and 6 bases for J; bases not matched to a gene: 2. In germline, CDR1 is KGHSH, CDR2 LQKENI. CDR3 DNA (partial): TGTGCCAGCTCACCACTAGGACAGGGGGCTGAA. Protein sequence: CASSPLGQGAE. The full CDR3 reads CASSPLGQGAEAFF.

About this clone itself: The sequenced fragment ends 3 residues before the CDR3 boundary, so the rest is inferred from the germline J gene. The chain carries TRBV19 and TRBJ1-1; TRBD1 aligns across 9 bases. Germline V gene sequence: CDR1 LNHDA, CDR2 SQIVND (reference sequence). The CDR3 extends over 16 amino acids. The V gene end was trimmed by 5 bases and the J gene end by 0 bases; junction bases not matched to a gene: 7. CDR3: CASSPGTGWMNTEAFF. Incomplete CDR3 DNA: TGTGCCAGTAGTCCCGGGACAGGGTGGATGAACACTGAA. Looking up the rest from reference TRBV19 and TRBJ1-1 gives the full variable domain: DGGITQSPKYLFRKEGQNVTLSCEQNLNHDAMYWYRQDPGQGLRLIYYSQIVNDFQKGDIAEGYSVSREKKESFPLTVTSAQKNPTAFYLCASSPGTGWMNTEAFFGQGTRLTVV.

About this clone: The read is 3 residues too short to cover the CDR3 end, so that end is filled in from the germline J gene. The V gene is TRBV30, the J gene TRBJ1-3; unclear D gene. Trimming stripped 1 base from V and 2 bases from J, with 6 bases between. CDR3 size: 13 residues. Germline V CDR1 and CDR2: GTSNPN, SVGIG (reference sequence). The CDR3 loop is CAWSDTAGNTIYF. Partial CDR3 DNA: TGTGCCTGGAGTGACACAGCTGGAAACACC.

Concerning this clone itself: The CDR3 end lies 3 residues beyond the end of the read and is filled in from the germline J gene. This rearrangement joins TRBV30 to TRBJ1-5; 7 bases line up with TRBD1. CDR1 is GTSNPN and CDR2 is SVGIG in the germline V gene (reference sequence). The CDR3 has 15 amino acids. The trim removed 1 base at V and 6 bases at J, leaving 9 bases unmatched. The sequenced CDR3 bases are TGTGCCTGGAGTGGAGCAGGGGGTCCTGGTCAGCCC. This codes for CAWSGAGGPGQP. The whole CDR3 protein reads CAWSGAGGPGQPQHF. The complete variable domain, with remaining parts taken from reference TRBV30 and TRBJ1-5, reads SQTIHQWPATLVQPVGSPLSLECTVEGTSNPNLYWYRQAAGRGLQLLFYSVGIGQISSEVPQNLSASRPQDRQFILSSKKLLLSDSGFYLCAWSGAGGPGQPQHFGDGTRLSIL.

Of note for this clone: The observed sequence ends 3 residues before the CDR3 terminus, with the missing tail filled in from the germline J gene. The rearrangement uses TRBV20-1 and TRBJ2-5, with a tentative D call TRBD2 (6 bases). This CDR3 is built from 15 residues. Germline CDR1 and CDR2: DFQATT and SNEGSKA (reference sequence). V gave up 4 bases and J gave up 2 bases, with 17 bases separating them. The CDR3 loop reads CSATRLGVGQETQYF. CDR3 DNA (partial): TGCAGTGCTACCAGACTAGGAGTAGGGCAAGAGACC.

A remark on this clone: The CDR3 goes on 3 residues after the read ends, and that part is filled in from the germline J gene. The chain links TRBV20-1 to TRBJ1-6; a weak D match, TRBD1 (6 bases). CDR1 DFQATT and CDR2 SNEGSKA come from the germline V gene (reference sequence). The CDR3 totals 13 residues. V lost 5 bases and J lost 7, with 12 bases in between. The CDR3 reads CSAVRGPNSPLHF. The CDR3 DNA, read in part, is TGCAGTGCTGTGCGGGGGCCGAATTCACCC.

Details on this clone: The DNA ends 3 residues before the CDR3 does, and the rest of the CDR3 is filled in from the germline J gene. The rearrangement links TRBV19 to TRBJ2-2, with a possible D match to TRBD2 (7 bases). The CDR3 contains 16 residues. Trimming shortened V by 6 bases and J by 0 bases, and 14 bases separated the two germline ends. Germline V gene data show CDR1 as LNHDA and CDR2 as SQIVND (reference sequence). CDR3: CASSPSGGTNTGELFF. The DNA read from the CDR3 is TGTGCCAGTAGCCCCTCGGGGGGCACGAACACCGGGGAG.

In regard to this clone: The CDR3 end falls 3 residues outside the read, so it is completed with the germline J gene. The chain combines TRBV18 with TRBJ1-2, with 8 bases aligning to TRBD1. V lost 3 bases to trimming and J lost 4 bases; unmatched junction nucleotides: 4. Germline lookup yields CDR1 KGHSH and CDR2 LQKENI. This CDR3 is 14 amino acids long. CDR3 sequence reads: CASSPGQGSYGYTF. The part of the CDR3 DNA that was read is TGTGCCAGCTCACCCGGACAGGGAAGCTATGGC.

About this clone: The read stops 3 residues short of the end of the CDR3; the missing end is completed from the germline J gene. V is TRBV19 and J is TRBJ1-2, with 9 positions matching TRBD1. Germline values: CDR1 LNHDA, CDR2 SQIVND (reference sequence). This CDR3 contains 14 residues. J lost 5 bases, V lost 5 bases, and 6 bases had no gene match. The sequenced part of the CDR3 DNA is TGTGCCAGTAGTTCCCGGGACAGGGTATATGGC. This codes for CASSSRDRVYG. The CDR3 in its entirety is CASSSRDRVYGYTF. Drawing the rest from reference TRBV19 and TRBJ1-2, the complete variable domain is DGGITQSPKYLFRKEGQNVTLSCEQNLNHDAMYWYRQDPGQGLRLIYYSQIVNDFQKGDIAEGYSVSREKKESFPLTVTSAQKNPTAFYLCASSSRDRVYGYTFGSGTRLTVV.

As concerns this clone: The read terminates 3 residues before the CDR3 end, so the remaining end is supplied by the germline J gene. The chain uses TRBV5-1 and TRBJ1-1, with 7 bases aligning to TRBD1. J lost 4 bases, V lost 3 bases, and 9 bases had no gene match. In germline, CDR1 is SGHRS, CDR2 YFSETQ. This CDR3 is built from 15 residues. CDR3 DNA (partial): TGCGCCAGCAGCTGGTCGACAGGGTCGGCCACTGAA. Its protein is CASSWSTGSATE. In full, the CDR3 is CASSWSTGSATEAFF.

With regard to this clone: One end of the junction varies from germline; a read error may be responsible. The read gets to within 3 residues of the CDR3 end, and the germline J gene fills in the rest. V is TRBV4-2 and J is TRBJ2-3, with D possibly being TRBD2 (7 bases). CDR3 length: 17 amino acids. Germline CDR1 LGHNA, CDR2 YNFKEQ. Incomplete CDR3 DNA: TGCGCCAGCAGCCCCAGACTAAGCGGGGACATCACAGATACG. Translated, it gives CASSPRLSGDITDT. The CDR3 in full is CASSPRLSGDITDTQYF.

On this clone: The CDR3 end lies 3 residues beyond the end of the read and is filled in from the germline J gene. The genes are TRBV7-8 and TRBJ1-1, with 11 bases identical to TRBD1. Per the germline V gene, CDR1 is SGHVS and CDR2 is FQNEAQ. V shed 5 bases, J shed 5 bases, and the junction held 7 bases outside the gene matches. The CDR3 loop spans 15 amino acids. CDR3 DNA, as far as it was read: TGTGCCAGCAGCCAGGGGACAGGGGGTAGTACTGAA. Residues: CASSQGTGGSTE. The full CDR3 is CASSQGTGGSTEAFF.

About this clone: The read ends 3 residues early relative to the CDR3; the germline J gene fills the gap. The rearrangement links TRBV30 to TRBJ2-7, with D hard to call. CDR1 is GTSNPN, CDR2 SVGIG, per germline (reference sequence). The CDR3 runs to 12 residues. Between the trimmed V and J ends, which lost 0 bases and 6 bases, there was a span of 9 bases. CDR3 amino acids: CAWSVQSAEQYF. The part of the CDR3 DNA that was read is TGTGCCTGGAGTGTCCAGTCCGCCGAG.